The clone carrying this T cell receptor beta chain was seen repeatedly, ten times or more. Its matching antigen is unknown. This sample stems from a study of regulatory T cells in long-lasting Graves disease. Study summary: The study enrolled newly diagnosed Graves' patients on antithyroid drugs under 3 months. General study findings and limits: Between persistent patients, thousands of public clonotypes were shared, exceeding the approximately 870 shared between new patients. Persistent disease preferred TRBV28, TRBJ1-2 and TRBJ2-5; new disease, TRBV20-1 and TRBJ2-1. Newly diagnosed Graves' patients exceeded persistent ones in TCR diversity.

Regarding time point: newly diagnosed GD, antithyroid drugs for less than 3 months. Construction of the TCR library relied on RNA isolated from PBMCs. J was trimmed by 0 bases and V by 6 bases; bases with no gene match: 16. The CDR3 consists of 21 residues. The germline V gene encodes CDR1 MNHNS and CDR2 SASEGT. Arm-PCR of CDR3 regions with iRepertoire HTBI primers generated TCR beta libraries. TCRdb processed the multiplex PCR reads anew with MiXCR; each CDR3 protein has one entry. The table has about 320,000 distinct CDR3 sequences, roughly 18% seen once; the top ten hold more than 30%. This chain connects TRBV6-1 to TRBJ1-6; 11 bases are shared with TRBD1. This TCR was sampled from a female donor with Graves disease. Sequenced material: peripheral blood mononuclear cells (PBMCs), taken at new diagnosis, from a patient treated with antithyroid drugs. DNA for the CDR3: TGTGCCAGCAGAACCCTGGTTGGACAGGGGGCAGAGAGCTCCTATAATTCACCCCTCCACTTT. Translation gives CASRTLVGQGAESSYNSPLHF.